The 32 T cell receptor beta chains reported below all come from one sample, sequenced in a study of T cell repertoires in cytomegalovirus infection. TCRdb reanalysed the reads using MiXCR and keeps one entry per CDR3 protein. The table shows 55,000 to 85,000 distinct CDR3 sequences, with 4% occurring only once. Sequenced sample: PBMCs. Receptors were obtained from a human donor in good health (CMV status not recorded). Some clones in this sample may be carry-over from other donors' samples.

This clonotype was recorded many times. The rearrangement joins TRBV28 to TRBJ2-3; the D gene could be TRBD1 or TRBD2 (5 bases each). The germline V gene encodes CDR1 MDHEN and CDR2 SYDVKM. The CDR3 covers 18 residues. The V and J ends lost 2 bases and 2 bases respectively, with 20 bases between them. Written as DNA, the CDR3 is TGTGCCAGCAGTTTACGCCGGGACGCACTGGGGATCACAGATACGCAGTATTTT. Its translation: CASSLRRDALGITDTQYF. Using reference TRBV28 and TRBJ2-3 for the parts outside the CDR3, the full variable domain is DVKVTQSSRYLVKRTGEKVFLECVQDMDHENMFWYRQDPGLGLRLIYFSYDVKMKEKGDIPEGYSVSREKKERFSLILESASTNQTSMYLCASSLRRDALGITDTQYFGPGTRLTVL.

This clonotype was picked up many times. The CDR3 nucleotides read TGTGCCAGCAGCTTAACCCCACAGGGGGCTGGTGAAGCTTTCTTT. Amino acids: CASSLTPQGAGEAFF. V is TRBV7-2 and J is TRBJ1-1; TRBD1 matches at 9 bases. Losses at the gene ends were 2 bases for V and 7 bases for J; bases not matched to a gene: 8. This CDR3 spans 15 amino acids. Germline V gene lookup returns CDR1 SGHTA and CDR2 FQGNSA.

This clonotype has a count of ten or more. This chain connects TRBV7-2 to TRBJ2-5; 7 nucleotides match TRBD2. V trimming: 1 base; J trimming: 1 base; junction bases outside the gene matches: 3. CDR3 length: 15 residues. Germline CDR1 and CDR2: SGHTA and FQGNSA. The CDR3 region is CASSLGASGQETQYF. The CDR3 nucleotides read TGTGCCAGCAGCTTAGGCGCTAGCGGCCAAGAGACCCAGTACTTC.

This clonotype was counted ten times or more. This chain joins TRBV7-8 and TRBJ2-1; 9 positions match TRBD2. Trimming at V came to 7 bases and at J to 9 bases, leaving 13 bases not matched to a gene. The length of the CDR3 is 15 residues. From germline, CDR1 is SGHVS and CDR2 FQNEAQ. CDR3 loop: CASTVPGLASSEQFF. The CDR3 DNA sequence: TGTGCCAGCACCGTCCCCGGACTAGCGTCCTCTGAGCAGTTCTTC.

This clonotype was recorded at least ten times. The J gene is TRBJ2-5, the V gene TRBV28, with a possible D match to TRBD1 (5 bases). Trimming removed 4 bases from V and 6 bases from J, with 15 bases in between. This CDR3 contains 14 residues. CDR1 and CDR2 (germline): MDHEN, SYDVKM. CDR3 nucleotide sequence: TGTGCCAGCAGTTCGACAGCCTCCCTACAGACCCAGTACTTC. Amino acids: CASSSTASLQTQYF.

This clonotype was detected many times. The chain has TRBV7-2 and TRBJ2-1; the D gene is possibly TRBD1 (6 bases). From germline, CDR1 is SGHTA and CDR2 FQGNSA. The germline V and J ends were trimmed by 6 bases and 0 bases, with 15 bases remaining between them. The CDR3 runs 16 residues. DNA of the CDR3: TGTGCCAGCAGTTTCGCGACAGGCCGCTCCTACAATGAGCAGTTCTTC. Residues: CASSFATGRSYNEQFF.

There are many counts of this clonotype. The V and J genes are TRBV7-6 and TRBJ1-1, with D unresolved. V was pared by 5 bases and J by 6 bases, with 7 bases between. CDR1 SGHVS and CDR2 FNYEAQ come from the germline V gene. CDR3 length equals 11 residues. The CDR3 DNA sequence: TGTGCCAGCAGCCCCGACCCTGAAGCTTTCTTT. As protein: CASSPDPEAFF. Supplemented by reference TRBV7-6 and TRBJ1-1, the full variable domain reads GAGVSQSPRYKVTKRGQDVALRCDPISGHVSLYWYRQALGQGPEFLTYFNYEAQQDKSGLPNDRFSAERPEGSISTLTIQRTEQRDSAMYRCASSPDPEAFFGQGTRLTVV.

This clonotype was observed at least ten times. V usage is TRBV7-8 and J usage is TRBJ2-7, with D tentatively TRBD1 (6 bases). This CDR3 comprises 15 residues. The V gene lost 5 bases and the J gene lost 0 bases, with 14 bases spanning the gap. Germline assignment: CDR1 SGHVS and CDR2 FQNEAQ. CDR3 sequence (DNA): TGTGCCAGCAGCGATAGGGTGGGGGCCTCCTACGAGCAGTACTTC. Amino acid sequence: CASSDRVGASYEQYF.

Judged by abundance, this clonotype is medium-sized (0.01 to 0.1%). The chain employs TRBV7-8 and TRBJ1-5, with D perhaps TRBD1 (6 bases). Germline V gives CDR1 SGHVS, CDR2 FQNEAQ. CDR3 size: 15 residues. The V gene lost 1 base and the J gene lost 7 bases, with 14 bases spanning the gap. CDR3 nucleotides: TGTGCCAGCAGCTTAGACCCAGGGGTTGGGCAGCCCCAGCATTTT. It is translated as CASSLDPGVGQPQHF.

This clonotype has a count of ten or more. The CDR3 sequence: CASSEYRFEQYF. CDR3 nucleotides: TGTGCCAGCAGTGAGTATCGGTTCGAGCAGTACTTC. The V call is TRBV2, the J call TRBJ2-7; unclear D gene. Per germline, CDR1 SNHLY and CDR2 FYNNEI. V was pared by 3 bases and J by 6 bases, with 9 bases between. The CDR3 is 12 residues long.

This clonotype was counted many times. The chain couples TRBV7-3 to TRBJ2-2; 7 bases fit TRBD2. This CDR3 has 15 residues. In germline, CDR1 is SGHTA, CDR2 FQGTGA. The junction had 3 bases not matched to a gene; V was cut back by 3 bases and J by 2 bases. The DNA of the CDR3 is TGTGCCAGCAGCTTGGGGGACTACAACACCGGGGAGCTGTTTTTT. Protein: CASSLGDYNTGELFF.

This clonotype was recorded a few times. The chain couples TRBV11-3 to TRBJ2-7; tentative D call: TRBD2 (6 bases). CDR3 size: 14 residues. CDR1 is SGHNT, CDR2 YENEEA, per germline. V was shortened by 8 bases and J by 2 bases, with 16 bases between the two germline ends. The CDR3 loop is CASSSFGRTYEQYF. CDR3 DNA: TGTGCCAGCTCCTCCTTCGGGAGAACCTACGAGCAGTACTTC.

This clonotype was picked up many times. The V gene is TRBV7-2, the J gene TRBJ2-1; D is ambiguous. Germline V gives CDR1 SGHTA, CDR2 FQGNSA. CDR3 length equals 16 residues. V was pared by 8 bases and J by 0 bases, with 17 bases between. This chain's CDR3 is CASGLLMFSSYNEQFF. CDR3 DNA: TGTGCCAGCGGGTTGCTTATGTTCAGCTCCTACAATGAGCAGTTCTTC. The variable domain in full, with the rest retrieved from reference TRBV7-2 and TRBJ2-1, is GAGVSQSPSNKVTEKGKDVELRCDPISGHTALYWYRQSLGQGLEFLIYFQGNSAPDKSGLPSDRFSAERTGGSVSTLTIQRTQQEDSAVYLCASGLLMFSSYNEQFFGPGTRLTVL.

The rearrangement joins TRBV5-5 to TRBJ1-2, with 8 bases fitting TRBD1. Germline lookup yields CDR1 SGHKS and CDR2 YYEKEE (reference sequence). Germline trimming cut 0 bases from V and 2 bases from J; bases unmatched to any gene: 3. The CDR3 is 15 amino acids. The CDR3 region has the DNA TGTGCCAGCAGCTTGGGGACAGGGCGCAACTATGGCTACACCTTC. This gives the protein CASSLGTGRNYGYTF.

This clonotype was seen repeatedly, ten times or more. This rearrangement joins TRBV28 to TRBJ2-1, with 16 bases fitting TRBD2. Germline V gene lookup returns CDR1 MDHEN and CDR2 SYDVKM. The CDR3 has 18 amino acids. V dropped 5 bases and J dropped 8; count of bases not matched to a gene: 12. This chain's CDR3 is CASSAGLGLAGGRDEQFF. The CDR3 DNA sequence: TGTGCCAGCAGTGCCGGACTGGGACTAGCGGGAGGGAGGGATGAGCAGTTCTTC.

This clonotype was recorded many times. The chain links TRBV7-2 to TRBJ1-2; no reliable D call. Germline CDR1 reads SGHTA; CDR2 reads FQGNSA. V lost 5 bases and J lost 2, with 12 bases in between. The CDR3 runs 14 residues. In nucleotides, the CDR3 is TGTGCCAGCAGCCCGTCCGTCAGCAACTATGGCTACACCTTC. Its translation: CASSPSVSNYGYTF.

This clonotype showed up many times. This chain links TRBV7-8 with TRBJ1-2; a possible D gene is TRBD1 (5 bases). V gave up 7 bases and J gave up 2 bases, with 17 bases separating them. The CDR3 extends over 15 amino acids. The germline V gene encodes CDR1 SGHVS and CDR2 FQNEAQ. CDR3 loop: CASTYTDQGNYGYTF. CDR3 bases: TGTGCCAGCACATACACTGACCAGGGAAACTATGGCTACACCTTC.

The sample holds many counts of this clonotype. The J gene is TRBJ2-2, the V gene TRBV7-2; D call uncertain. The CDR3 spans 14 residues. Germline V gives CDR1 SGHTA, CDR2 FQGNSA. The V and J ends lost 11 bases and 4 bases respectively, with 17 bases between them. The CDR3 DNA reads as TGTGCCTCAGGAGCTAGAGTAAGCACCGGGGAGCTGTTTTTT. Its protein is CASGARVSTGELFF.

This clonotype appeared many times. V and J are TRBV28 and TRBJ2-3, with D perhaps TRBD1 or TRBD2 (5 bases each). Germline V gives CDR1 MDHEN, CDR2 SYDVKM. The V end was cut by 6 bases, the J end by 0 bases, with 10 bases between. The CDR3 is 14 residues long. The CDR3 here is CASSRDPSTDTQYF. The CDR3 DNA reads TGTGCCAGCAGCCGGGACCCTAGCACAGATACGCAGTATTTT.

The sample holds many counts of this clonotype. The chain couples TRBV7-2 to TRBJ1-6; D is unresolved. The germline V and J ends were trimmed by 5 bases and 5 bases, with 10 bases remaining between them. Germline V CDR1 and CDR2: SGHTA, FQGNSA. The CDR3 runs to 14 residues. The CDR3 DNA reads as TGTGCCAGCAGCAGTAACAGAAATAATTCACCCCTCCACTTT. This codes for CASSSNRNNSPLHF.

For the CDR3, the DNA is TGTGCCAGCAACCCCAGCCGGGACAGGAGTTACGAGCAGTACTTC. Its translation: CASNPSRDRSYEQYF. The rearrangement links TRBV7-2 to TRBJ2-7; 8 positions agree with TRBD1. This CDR3 comprises 15 residues. CDR1 and CDR2 (germline): SGHTA, FQGNSA. V was pared by 7 bases and J by 4 bases, with 12 bases of the junction left unmatched.

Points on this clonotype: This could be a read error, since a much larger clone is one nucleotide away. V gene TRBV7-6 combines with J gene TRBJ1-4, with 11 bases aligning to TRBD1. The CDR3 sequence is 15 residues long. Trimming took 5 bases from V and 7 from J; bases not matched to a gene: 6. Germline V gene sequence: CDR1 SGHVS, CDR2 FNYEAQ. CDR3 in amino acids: CASSPDRGPGEKLFF. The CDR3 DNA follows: TGTGCCAGCAGCCCGGACAGGGGGCCTGGTGAAAAACTGTTTTTT.

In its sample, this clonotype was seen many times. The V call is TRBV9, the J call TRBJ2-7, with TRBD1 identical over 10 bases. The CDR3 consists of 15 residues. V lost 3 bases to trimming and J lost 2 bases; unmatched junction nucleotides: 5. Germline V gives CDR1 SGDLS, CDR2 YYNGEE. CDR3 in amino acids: CASSEGTGVPYEQYF. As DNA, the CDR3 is TGTGCCAGCAGCGAGGGGACAGGGGTCCCCTACGAGCAGTACTTC.

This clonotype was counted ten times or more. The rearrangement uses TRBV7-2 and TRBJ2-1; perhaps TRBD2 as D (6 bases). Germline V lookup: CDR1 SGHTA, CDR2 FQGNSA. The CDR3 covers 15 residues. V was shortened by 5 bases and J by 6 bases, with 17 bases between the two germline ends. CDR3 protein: CASSPRDPGVNEQFF. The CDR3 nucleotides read TGTGCCAGCAGCCCCAGGGACCCGGGGGTCAATGAGCAGTTCTTC.

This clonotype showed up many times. In DNA, the CDR3 is TGTGCCAGCAGTTCGACCGGGACTACACCTCGGAATGAGCAGTTCTTC. It codes for CASSSTGTTPRNEQFF. The chain is built from TRBV7-2 and TRBJ2-1; 7 nucleotides align to TRBD2. Germline V gene lookup returns CDR1 SGHTA and CDR2 FQGNSA. The trim removed 6 bases at V and 7 bases at J, leaving 15 bases unmatched. The CDR3 covers 16 residues. Full variable domain (missing parts from reference TRBV7-2 and TRBJ2-1): GAGVSQSPSNKVTEKGKDVELRCDPISGHTALYWYRQSLGQGLEFLIYFQGNSAPDKSGLPSDRFSAERTGGSVSTLTIQRTQQEDSAVYLCASSSTGTTPRNEQFFGPGTRLTVL.

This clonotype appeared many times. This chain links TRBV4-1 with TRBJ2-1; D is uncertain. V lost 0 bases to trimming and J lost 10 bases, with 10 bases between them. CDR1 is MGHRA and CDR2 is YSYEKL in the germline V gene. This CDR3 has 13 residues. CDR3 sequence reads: CASSQEGYAEQFF. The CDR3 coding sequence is TGCGCCAGCAGCCAAGAGGGATATGCCGAGCAGTTCTTC.

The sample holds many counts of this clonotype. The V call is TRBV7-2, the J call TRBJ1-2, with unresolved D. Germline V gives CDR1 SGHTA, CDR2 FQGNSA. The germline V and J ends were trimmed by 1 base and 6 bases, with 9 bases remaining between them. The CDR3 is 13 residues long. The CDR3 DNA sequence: TGTGCCAGCAGCTTAGAAGGGAACCATGGCTACACCTTC. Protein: CASSLEGNHGYTF.

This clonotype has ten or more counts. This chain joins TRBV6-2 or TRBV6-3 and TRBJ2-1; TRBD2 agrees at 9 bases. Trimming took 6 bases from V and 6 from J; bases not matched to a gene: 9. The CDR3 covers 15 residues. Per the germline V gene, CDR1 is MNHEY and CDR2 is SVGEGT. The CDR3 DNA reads TGTGCCAGCAGGGGGGTAGCGGGAGTTTCCAATGAGCAGTTCTTC. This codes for CASRGVAGVSNEQFF.

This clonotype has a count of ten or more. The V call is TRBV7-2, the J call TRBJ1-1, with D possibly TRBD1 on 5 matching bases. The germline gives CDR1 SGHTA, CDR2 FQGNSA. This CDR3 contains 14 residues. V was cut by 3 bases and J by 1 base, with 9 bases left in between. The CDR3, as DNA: TGTGCCAGCAGCTTGTACAGGACGAACACTGAAGCTTTCTTT. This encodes CASSLYRTNTEAFF.

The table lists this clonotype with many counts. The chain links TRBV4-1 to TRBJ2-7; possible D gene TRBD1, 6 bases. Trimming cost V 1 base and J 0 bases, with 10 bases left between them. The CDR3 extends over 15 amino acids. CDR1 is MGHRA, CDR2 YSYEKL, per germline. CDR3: CASSQGRGLSYEQYF. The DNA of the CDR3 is TGCGCCAGCAGCCAAGGCAGGGGTCTCTCCTACGAGCAGTACTTC.

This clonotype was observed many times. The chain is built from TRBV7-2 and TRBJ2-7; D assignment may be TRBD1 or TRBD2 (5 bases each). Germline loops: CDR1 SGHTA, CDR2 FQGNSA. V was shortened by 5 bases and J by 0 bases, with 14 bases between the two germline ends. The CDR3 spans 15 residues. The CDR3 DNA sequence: TGTGCCAGCAGCCCCGGCCGGGGCCTCTCCTACGAGCAGTACTTC. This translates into CASSPGRGLSYEQYF.

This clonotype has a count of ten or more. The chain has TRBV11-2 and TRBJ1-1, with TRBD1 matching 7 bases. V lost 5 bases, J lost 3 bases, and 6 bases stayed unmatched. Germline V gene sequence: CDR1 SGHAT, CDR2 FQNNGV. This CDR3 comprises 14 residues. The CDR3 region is CASSPSTGYTEAFF. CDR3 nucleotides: TGTGCCAGCAGCCCCTCGACAGGGTACACTGAAGCTTTCTTT.